This T cell receptor (beta chain) derives from a study of shared clonotypes between healthy human individuals. Study background: Contributing individuals were a couple of females and three males aged 18 to 49.

This table comes from immunoSEQ multiplex PCR, and its TCRdb copy is limited to in-frame clones, with some not included. The data contain some 1.1 million clones, roughly 80% of them seen just once; the ten biggest clones take up 0.89%. Study-wide results and limits: Compared with memory subsets, naive subsets generally had larger estimated richness. Sharing across four donors was highest in naive CD4 (around 5%) and lowest in memory CD8 (roughly 0.4%). Rarefaction exposed incomplete sorted-subset sequencing despite large depth.

Turning to this clone: What it binds is not known.

CDR1 and CDR2 (germline): SGHVS, FQNEAQ. This CDR3 comprises 16 residues. The V end lost 2 bases, the J end lost 0 bases, and 11 bases lay between the germline ends. This rearrangement joins TRBV7-8 to TRBJ1-3, with D perhaps TRBD1 (5 bases). This TCR derives from a man aged 18 to 29 in good health. Some clones in this sample may be carry-over from other donors' samples. Sequencing input: memory CD4+ T cells from PBMCs. The subset: CD45RA-negative fraction. The CDR3 region has the DNA TGTGCCAGCAGCTTAAGGGCAGGGAACTCTGGAAACACCATATATTTT. Translation: CASSLRAGNSGNTIYF.